This T cell receptor (beta chain) was recovered during a study of cytomegalovirus exposure and HLA in healthy donors. About the research overall: One earlier analysis, a look at about 179 million T cells, found more than 100 million unique TCR beta sequences.

Broader study findings: The authors confirmed in vitro that a few CMV-associated chains were specific for CMV antigens. On later analysis, the bulk of CMV-associated TCR beta chains appeared to be HLA-restricted.

With 60 Vbeta and 13 Jbeta primers, the PCR was carried out. Data came from immunoSEQ multiplex PCR; TCRdb stores just in-frame clones and leaves some out. The sample yields about 180,000 clones, roughly 80% seen once. Concerning this clone itself: The target antigen is unknown.

Donors consisted of healthy bone marrow donors. CDR3 size: 18 residues. Germline V gives CDR1 SGDLS, CDR2 YYNGEE. V shed 0 bases, J shed 3 bases, and the junction held 4 bases outside the gene matches. The clonotype comes from a man aged 40-49 years in good health and CMV-seronegative. The rearrangement joins TRBV9 to TRBJ2-2; 14 nucleotides align to TRBD2. Sequencing used PBMCs. The CDR3 sequence is CASSVGLAGGRDTGELFF. The CDR3, as DNA: TGTGCCAGCAGCGTAGGACTAGCGGGAGGGCGTGACACCGGGGAGCTGTTTTTT.